The TCR beta chain described here comes from a study of glioma-infiltrating T cells. Losses at the gene ends were 8 bases for V and 7 bases for J; bases not matched to a gene: 16. Germline V gives CDR1 SNHLY, CDR2 FYNNEI. The CDR3 runs 15 residues. Amplification of TCR alpha and beta CDR3 regions from RNA used iRepertoire nested multiplex PCR. TCRdb redid the calling of the multiplex PCR reads with MiXCR, one entry per CDR3 protein. The table has about 380,000 distinct CDR3 sequences, roughly two fifths seen once. The material sequenced was glioma tissue, nonneoplastic brain tissue, or PBMCs (not recorded which). This clonotype was sampled from a human donor with low-grade glioma or glioblastoma, undergoing nonglioma brain surgery, or in good health (not recorded which). The rearrangement uses TRBV2 and TRBJ1-2; TRBD1 matches 7 bases. The CDR3 is CASQTSTGTRGGYTF. The CDR3, as DNA: TGTGCCAGCCAAACTTCGACAGGGACTCGGGGTGGCTACACCTTC.